The clone carrying this T cell receptor (beta chain) was counted only a few times. In the study's own analysis: Cell counts per sample came from amplifying reference gene primers. Produced via immunoSEQ multiplex PCR; TCRdb's table is partial and in-frame only. Clonal size and the V and J genes are those of that table, whereas D and trimming came from the DNA. The sample carries approximately 180,000 clones, more than 75% recorded once. This CDR3 contains 15 residues. In germline, CDR1 is SGHTA, CDR2 FQGNSA. V shed 1 base and J shed 4 bases, with 11 bases lying between them. This sample stems from a study of blood T cell repertoires in COVID-19. On the study more broadly: Samples of COVID-19 (acute and convalescent) were obtained from the United States, Italy and Spain. The analysed material was cDNA or gDNA that came from T cells, B-cell-depleted T cells, or PBMCs.

The source material was peripheral blood. The genes are TRBV7-2 and TRBJ1-5; D remains unclear. The receptor's source is a person aged 65 to 79 with COVID-19, enrolled during active disease. The CDR3 sequence: CASSLDPTRNQPQHF. The CDR3 DNA follows: TGTGCCAGCAGCTTAGACCCAACGAGGAATCAGCCCCAGCATTTT.